These 2 T cell receptor beta chains were all obtained from the same sample, sequenced in a study of blood T cell repertoires in COVID-19. Sequenced by immunoSEQ multiplex PCR; TCRdb stores in-frame clones only, minus some. This table has approximately 360,000 clones, roughly 87% appearing once. Sequencing input: PBMCs or T cells enriched from blood (not recorded which). These receptors all stem from a woman aged 45-59 years who had recovered from COVID-19.

The chain employs TRBV5-1 and TRBJ2-2, with a tentative D call TRBD2 (7 bases). Germline V gene lookup returns CDR1 SGHRS and CDR2 YFSETQ. V was shortened by 3 bases and J by 3 bases, with 12 bases between the two germline ends. The CDR3 runs 15 residues. The CDR3 nucleotides are TGCGCCAGCAGCTCCGAGGGGGGGGACACCGGGGAGCTGTTTTTT. The encoded protein is CASSSEGGDTGELFF. Looking up the rest from reference TRBV5-1 and TRBJ2-2 gives the full variable domain: KAGVTQTPRYLIKTRGQQVTLSCSPISGHRSVSWYQQTPGQGLQFLFEYFSETQRNKGNFPGRFSGRQFSNSRSEMNVSTLELGDSALYLCASSSEGGDTGELFFGEGSRLTVL.

The V call is TRBV27, the J call TRBJ1-2, with 10 bases lining up with TRBD1. V trimming: 8 bases; J trimming: 4 bases; junction bases outside the gene matches: 13. This CDR3 is 16 amino acids long. Germline CDR1 and CDR2: MNHEY and SMNVEV (reference sequence). The CDR3 nucleotides read TGTGCCAGCCATCCATTCGGGACAGGGGACCGCTATGGCTACACCTTC. Encoded protein: CASHPFGTGDRYGYTF.